Below are 26 T cell receptor beta chains sequenced from a single sample in a study of shared clonotypes between healthy human individuals. TCRdb's table, derived via immunoSEQ multiplex PCR, lists solely in-frame clones and lacks some. In the table there are about 2.1 million clones, 90% to 95% of which are singletons. CD45RO-negative, CCR7-selected cells formed the naive CD8 fraction, which excluded terminally differentiated effector memory CD45RA+ cells. Sequenced material: naive CD8+ T cells from PBMCs. These receptors were collected from a man aged 18 to 30 in good health. Some clones in this sample may be carry-over from other donors' samples.

The chain is built from TRBV27 and TRBJ2-1, with D perhaps matching TRBD1 (6 bases). CDR1 and CDR2 from the germline V gene are MNHEY and SMNVEV (reference sequence). V was clipped by 6 bases and J by 8 bases, with 11 bases between them. This CDR3 contains 12 residues. The CDR3 here is CASSGQSHEQFF. CDR3 DNA: TGTGCCAGCAGCGGACAGTCCCATGAGCAGTTCTTC.

This clone was seen just once. The chain carries TRBV5-6 and TRBJ1-1; D may be TRBD1 (6 bases). The V and J ends lost 4 bases and 10 bases respectively, with 14 bases between them. The germline V gene has CDR1 SGHDT and CDR2 YYEEEE. The CDR3 has 12 residues. The CDR3 nucleotides read TGTGCCAGCAGCCAGGACAGCGCTTCAGCTTTCTTT. Residues: CASSQDSASAFF.

The chain recombines TRBV7-9 with TRBJ2-1; TRBD2 matches at 9 bases. Per germline, CDR1 SEHNR and CDR2 FQNEAQ (reference sequence). This CDR3 spans 15 amino acids. The trim removed 4 bases at V and 3 bases at J, leaving 4 bases unmatched. The CDR3 DNA is TGTGCCAGCAGCTCACAGACTAGCGGCTACAATGAGCAGTTCTTC. It encodes CASSSQTSGYNEQFF.

The chain couples TRBV5-1 to TRBJ1-4, with TRBD1 matching 8 bases. The CDR3 has 15 amino acids. Trimming removed 0 bases from V and 8 bases from J; junction bases left unmatched: 6. CDR1 and CDR2 (germline): SGHRS, YFSETQ. CDR3 sequence reads: CASSLEGQGKEKLFF. The CDR3 nucleotides read TGCGCCAGCAGCTTGGAAGGACAGGGAAAAGAAAAACTGTTTTTT.

This sequence joins TRBV5-6 and TRBJ2-5; D gene ambiguous. Trimming took 6 bases from V and 4 from J, leaving 16 bases between them. This CDR3 has 14 amino acids. The germline V gene has CDR1 SGHDT and CDR2 YYEEEE. CDR3 nucleotides: TGTGCCAGCACCGAGATTGGGGTTTTAGAGACCCAGTACTTC. It translates to CASTEIGVLETQYF.

The gene calls are TRBV27 and TRBJ2-2, with D perhaps TRBD1 (5 bases). Germline V gene data show CDR1 as MNHEY and CDR2 as SMNVEV (reference sequence). CDR3 length equals 14 residues. V was shortened by 6 bases and J by 4 bases, with 12 bases between the two germline ends. CDR3 loop: CASSYDSSTGELFF. The CDR3, as DNA: TGTGCCAGCAGCTATGACAGTTCCACCGGGGAGCTGTTTTTT.

The CDR3 sequence is CASSGNRLAGLYTGELFF. CDR3 in DNA: TGTGCCAGCAGTGGGAATCGACTAGCGGGATTATACACCGGGGAGCTGTTTTTT. J is TRBJ2-2 and V is TRBV2; TRBD2 matches 11 bases. Per germline, CDR1 SNHLY and CDR2 FYNNEI. The CDR3 totals 18 residues. V lost 4 bases, J lost 3 bases, and 10 bases stayed unmatched.

The genes are TRBV29-1 and TRBJ1-2, with TRBD1 as a possible D gene (5 bases). There are 11 residues in the CDR3. The germline gives CDR1 SQVTM, CDR2 ANQGSEA. V was clipped by 6 bases and J by 11 bases, with 16 bases between them. The chain's CDR3 is CSVTDRGAYTF. CDR3 nucleotide sequence: TGCAGCGTGACTGATCGGGGCGCTTACACCTTC.

This chain uses TRBV2 with TRBJ1-1; 7 bases are a match to TRBD1. Trimming took 7 bases from V and 6 from J; bases not matched to a gene: 5. CDR3 length: 12 residues. Germline CDR1 SNHLY, CDR2 FYNNEI. As DNA, the CDR3 is TGTGCCAGCAATGACAGGGCTCCTGAAGCTTTCTTT. It translates to CASNDRAPEAFF.

The chain joins TRBV13 to TRBJ2-1, with TRBD1 matching 7 bases. The V and J ends lost 5 bases and 15 bases, in that order; junction bases with no gene match: 13. Per germline, CDR1 PRHDT and CDR2 FYEKMQ (reference sequence). The CDR3 length is 13 residues. The DNA for the CDR3 is TGTGCCAGCAGCCCTTGGACAGGAGATGGCTGGTTCTTC. Its translation is CASSPWTGDGWFF.

About this clone itself: Other nucleotide sequences from this sample produce the same CDR3. The chain combines TRBV7-9 with TRBJ1-2; D unclear. This CDR3 has 14 amino acids. Germline loops: CDR1 SEHNR, CDR2 FQNEAQ (reference sequence). Trimming removed 1 base at V and 0 bases at J, with 6 bases between. CDR3 protein: CASSLGGANYGYTF. CDR3 coding DNA: TGTGCCAGCAGCTTAGGCGGGGCTAACTATGGCTACACCTTC.

The chain recombines TRBV25-1 with TRBJ2-5, with D uncertain. The CDR3 extends over 11 amino acids. Germline V CDR1 and CDR2: MGHDK, SYGVNS. Trimming stripped 3 bases from V and 5 bases from J, with 4 bases between. The CDR3: CASSDYETQYF. The CDR3 DNA reads TGTGCCAGCAGTGATTATGAGACCCAGTACTTC.

This clone was observed a single time. V gene TRBV5-6 combines with J gene TRBJ2-5, with 11 bases that match TRBD2. With V trimmed by 4 bases and J by 4 bases, 9 bases remained unmatched. This CDR3 region has 16 residues. Per the germline V gene, CDR1 is SGHDT and CDR2 is YYEEEE. As DNA, the CDR3 is TGTGCCAGCAGCCCGCGACTAGCGGGAAAACTAGAGACCCAGTACTTC. Residues: CASSPRLAGKLETQYF.

The table lists this clone with a count of one. The chain's CDR3 is CASSLPQQGFWTDTQYF. DNA for the CDR3: TGTGCCAGCAGCTTACCGCAGCAGGGGTTTTGGACAGATACGCAGTATTTT. The rearrangement joins TRBV11-2 to TRBJ2-3; the D gene is possibly TRBD1 (6 bases). Trimming shortened V by 2 bases and J by 3 bases, and 18 bases separated the two germline ends. CDR1 and CDR2 from the germline V gene are SGHAT and FQNNGV. This CDR3 has 17 amino acids.

This chain connects TRBV9 to TRBJ2-5; 10 bases map to TRBD1. The CDR3 runs 14 residues. The V gene's germline CDR1 is SGDLS and CDR2 YYNGEE. Germline trimming cut 0 bases from V and 7 bases from J; bases unmatched to any gene: 3. As DNA, the CDR3 is TGTGCCAGCAGCGTAGGTGGGGACAGGGGGACCCAGTACTTC. Its protein is CASSVGGDRGTQYF. Drawing the rest from reference TRBV9 and TRBJ2-5, the complete variable domain is DSGVTQTPKHLITATGQRVTLRCSPRSGDLSVYWYQQSLDQGLQFLIQYYNGEERAKGNILERFSAQQFPDLHSELNLSSLELGDSALYFCASSVGGDRGTQYFGPGTRLLVL.

The chain joins TRBV9 to TRBJ1-1; D unclear. The CDR3 consists of 14 residues. The V gene's germline CDR1 is SGDLS and CDR2 YYNGEE. Trimming left V 4 bases short and J 5 bases short, with 15 bases between. For the CDR3, the DNA is TGTGCCAGCAGCCCCCGCGGGGTAGGGACTGAAGCTTTCTTT. Translated: CASSPRGVGTEAFF.

This chain links TRBV7-9 with TRBJ2-2; no clear D gene. Germline V gives CDR1 SEHNR, CDR2 FQNEAQ (reference sequence). This CDR3 region has 13 residues. V lost 5 bases and J lost 6, with 10 bases in between. CDR3 sequence: CASSLKLAGELFF. In DNA form, the CDR3 reads TGTGCCAGCAGCCTGAAATTGGCCGGGGAGCTGTTTTTT.

The rearrangement joins TRBV6-5 to TRBJ1-1, with no clear D. The CDR3 consists of 13 residues. V lost 2 bases, J lost 1 base, and 5 bases lay in between. Germline values: CDR1 MNHEY, CDR2 SVGAGI. The CDR3 DNA is TGTGCCAGCAGTTACGTCGCGAACACTGAAGCTTTCTTT. It codes for CASSYVANTEAFF.

This clone was counted between two and nine times. The chain uses TRBV27 and TRBJ1-2, with 7 positions matching TRBD1. The V segment lost 7 bases and the J segment 7 bases; nucleotides outside the gene matches: 12. This CDR3 contains 14 residues. Germline lookup yields CDR1 MNHEY and CDR2 SMNVEV (reference sequence). The CDR3 bases are TGTGCCAGCACCCCGGGAAGGGGGCTTGGTGGCTACACCTTC. Amino acid sequence: CASTPGRGLGGYTF.

The rearrangement links TRBV7-9 to TRBJ2-1, with 15 bases matching TRBD2. V lost 2 bases, J lost 1 base, and 3 bases stayed unmatched. Germline V gene sequence: CDR1 SEHNR, CDR2 FQNEAQ (reference sequence). The CDR3 is 18 residues long. The CDR3 coding sequence is TGTGCCAGCAGCTTAACTGGGACTAGCGGGAGGTCCTACAATGAGCAGTTCTTC. It codes for CASSLTGTSGRSYNEQFF.

CDR3 nucleotide sequence: TGTGCCAGCAGTTTAAGTTGGGGTGAAAGGGGTTTTGGCTACACCTTC. Encoded protein: CASSLSWGERGFGYTF. This chain links TRBV27 with TRBJ1-2; a weak D match, TRBD1 (5 bases). The length of the CDR3 is 16 residues. Trimming took 2 bases from V and 7 from J, leaving 20 bases between them. Germline loops: CDR1 MNHEY, CDR2 SMNVEV (reference sequence).

The V gene is TRBV5-1, the J gene TRBJ1-1, with D unresolved. The germline CDR1 and CDR2 sequences are SGHRS and YFSETQ. The CDR3 has 14 amino acids. Trimming took 4 bases from V and 4 from J, leaving 14 bases between them. This chain's CDR3 is CASSPSPVGTEAFF. The CDR3 coding sequence is TGCGCCAGCAGCCCGTCCCCAGTGGGCACTGAAGCTTTCTTT.

The chain has TRBV10-3 and TRBJ2-2; the D gene could be TRBD1 or TRBD2 (7 bases each). Deletions cut 6 bases from V and 6 bases from J, with 14 bases between. The CDR3 contains 14 residues. CDR1 ENHRY and CDR2 SYGVKD come from the germline V gene. The CDR3 loop reads CAIRWEGASGELFF. In DNA, the CDR3 is TGTGCCATCAGATGGGAGGGGGCCTCCGGGGAGCTGTTTTTT.

This rearrangement joins TRBV9 to TRBJ2-3, with 10 bases that match TRBD2. The CDR3 is 15 residues long. Per the germline V gene, CDR1 is SGDLS and CDR2 is YYNGEE. The J segment lost 3 bases and the V segment lost 4 bases, leaving 5 bases of the junction unmatched. The CDR3 DNA follows: TGTGCCAGCAGCAGTTGGACTAGCGGAACAGATACGCAGTATTTT. Protein sequence: CASSSWTSGTDTQYF.

About this clone: Other DNA sequences in this sample translate to the same CDR3. V usage is TRBV9 and J usage is TRBJ2-7; D possibly corresponds to TRBD1 (6 bases). Deletions cut 0 bases from V and 3 bases from J, with 10 bases between. Germline lookup yields CDR1 SGDLS and CDR2 YYNGEE. The CDR3 has 14 residues. The CDR3 region has the DNA TGTGCCAGCAGCGTAGGGCAGGGGCTCTACGAGCAGTACTTC. Its protein product is CASSVGQGLYEQYF.

The V gene is TRBV27, the J gene TRBJ2-2; D ambiguous. Germline CDR1 MNHEY, CDR2 SMNVEV (reference sequence). This CDR3 region has 15 residues. Trimming pared 3 bases from V and 0 bases from J, leaving 8 bases between. This chain's CDR3 is CASSLVPANTGELFF. CDR3 in DNA: TGTGCCAGCAGTTTGGTTCCGGCGAACACCGGGGAGCTGTTTTTT.